This entry lists 10 T cell receptor beta chains sequenced from one sample in a study of shared clonotypes between healthy human individuals. The method was immunoSEQ multiplex PCR; TCRdb's version includes in-frame clones alone and lacks a portion of them. Seen here are about 1 million clones, approximately 70% observed once, and the top ten hold approximately 1.5%. Sequencing was performed on memory CD4+ T cells sorted from blood. The sample's subset: CD45RA-negative fraction. These receptors all stem from a man between 18 and 35 years old in good health.

The chain combines TRBV12-5 with TRBJ2-7; 11 nucleotides match TRBD2. The CDR3 has 19 residues. J was trimmed by 6 bases and V by 6 bases; bases with no gene match: 22. Germline values: CDR1 LGHNT, CDR2 FRNRAP. The DNA of the CDR3 is TGTGCTAGTGGGTTACAAACTAGCGGGAGAGTTCTGCCGGTCCCCGAGCAGTACTTC. It is translated as CASGLQTSGRVLPVPEQYF.

This CDR3 reads CASSELSVSPSTDTQYF. CDR3 sequence (DNA): TGTGCCAGCAGTGAATTGAGTGTCAGCCCTAGCACAGATACGCAGTATTTT. The chain employs TRBV6-1 and TRBJ2-3; D gene uncertain. The ends were cut back, 2 bases at V and 0 bases at J, with 15 bases in the middle. CDR1 and CDR2 (germline): MNHNS, SASEGT. The CDR3 runs to 17 residues.

V usage is TRBV7-2 and J usage is TRBJ2-3, with D uncertain. Germline loops: CDR1 SGHTA, CDR2 FQGNSA. The CDR3 extends over 14 amino acids. The V gene lost 5 bases and the J gene lost 4 bases, with 13 bases spanning the gap. The CDR3 region has the DNA TGTGCCAGCAGCCCTAACCTCATCGCAGATACGCAGTATTTT. It specifies CASSPNLIADTQYF.

The rearrangement joins TRBV2 to TRBJ2-2, with D uncertain. Trimming cost V 4 bases and J 3 bases, with 12 bases left between them. Germline CDR1 SNHLY, CDR2 FYNNEI. The CDR3 covers 15 residues. CDR3 amino acids: CASSGTGSDTGELFF. In DNA form, the CDR3 reads TGTGCCAGCAGTGGGACCGGGTCGGACACCGGGGAGCTGTTTTTT.

Note on this clone: This sample also contains other DNA sequences that code for the same CDR3. The chain couples TRBV18 to TRBJ2-1, with D perhaps matching TRBD1 (6 bases). V was shortened by 0 bases and J by 2 bases, with 11 bases between the two germline ends. The germline gives CDR1 KGHSH, CDR2 LQKENI. The CDR3 runs 16 residues. In DNA, the CDR3 is TGTGCCAGCTCACCACCCGCCAGGGGCACCTACAATGAGCAGTTCTTC. It yields the protein CASSPPARGTYNEQFF.

The CDR3 spells CASSEGKAPFYEQYF. CDR3 nucleotides: TGTGCCAGCAGTGAGGGAAAAGCGCCCTTCTACGAGCAGTACTTC. V usage is TRBV6-1 and J usage is TRBJ2-7; D not resolved. V shed 3 bases and J shed 3 bases, with 15 bases lying between them. The germline V gene has CDR1 MNHNS and CDR2 SASEGT. The CDR3 is 15 residues long.

This chain links TRBV2 with TRBJ1-3; 7 bases match TRBD1. This CDR3 is built from 13 residues. Germline loops: CDR1 SNHLY, CDR2 FYNNEI. The J segment lost 4 bases and the V segment lost 6 bases, leaving 3 bases of the junction unmatched. The CDR3 protein is CASRTDRGNTIYF. In nucleotides, the CDR3 is TGTGCCAGCAGGACGGACAGGGGAAACACCATATATTTT.

On this clone: This specimen includes other DNA sequences encoding the same CDR3. This sequence joins TRBV18 and TRBJ1-3; D is possibly TRBD1 (6 bases). This CDR3 is built from 14 residues. Germline CDR1 and CDR2: KGHSH and LQKENI. V gave up 3 bases and J gave up 3 bases, with 9 bases separating them. CDR3 nucleotide sequence: TGTGCCAGCTCACCTAACAGGGATGGAAACACCATATATTTT. This sequence encodes CASSPNRDGNTIYF.

The rearrangement links TRBV10-3 to TRBJ1-6; D possibly corresponds to TRBD1 (6 bases). Trimming stripped 2 bases from V and 3 bases from J, with 8 bases between. Germline-derived CDR1 and CDR2 are ENHRY and SYGVKD. CDR3 size: 15 residues. CDR3 amino acids: CAISETGSYNSPLHF. The CDR3 region has the DNA TGTGCCATCAGTGAGACAGGGAGCTATAATTCACCCCTCCACTTT.

This clone has just a few counts. The chain carries TRBV28 and TRBJ1-6, with TRBD1 as a possible D gene (6 bases). From germline, CDR1 is MDHEN and CDR2 SYDVKM. CDR3 size: 16 residues. Trimming removed 3 bases from V and 7 bases from J, with 16 bases in between. CDR3 sequence (DNA): TGTGCCAGCAGTTTGGTTCTACAGGGAGGGAATTCACCCCTCCACTTT. Residues: CASSLVLQGGNSPLHF.